The rows below give T cell receptor beta chains drawn from one sample of a study of identical twins. TCRdb reanalysed the 5' RACE reads using MiXCR and keeps one entry per CDR3 protein. The data show roughly 720,000 distinct CDR3 sequences, with 15% to 20% seen just once and about an eighth held by the top ten. These data were also reused for a study on T cells expressing NK-cell markers.

The specimen was PBMCs. These receptor sequences come from a woman under 30 in good health. Each CDR3 is given with its conserved first and last residue. D genes are given only for firm matches. Part of the rows lack a size; the others show once, few, many or a class for expanded clones.

abundance	v_gene	j_gene	d_gene	CDR3aa	CDR3nt
few	TRBV5-5	TRBJ1-5	TRBD1	CASRPGQYSNQPQHF	TGTGCCAGCAGGCCGGGACAGTATAGCAATCAGCCCCAGCATTTT
NA	TRBV2	TRBJ2-6	NA	CASIGNPGGANVLTF	TGTGCCAGCATTGGGAATCCAGGGGGGGCCAACGTCCTGACTTTC
few	TRBV24-1	TRBJ2-2	NA	CATSDPATGTGELFF	TGTGCCACCAGTGACCCCGCGACAGGTACCGGGGAGCTGTTTTTT
NA	TRBV11-2	TRBJ2-7	NA	CASSPGSRGTSYEQYF	TGTGCCAGCAGCCCAGGTTCGAGGGGCACCTCCTACGAGCAGTACTTC
NA	TRBV6-1	TRBJ2-1	TRBD2	CASSVWLSGTHNEQFF	TGTGCCAGCAGTGTTTGGTTGAGCGGGACCCACAATGAGCAGTTCTTC
NA	TRBV5-1	TRBJ2-1	NA	CASIPLGRGGEQFF	TGCGCCAGCATCCCTCTGGGCAGGGGAGGTGAGCAGTTCTTC
few	TRBV6-1	TRBJ2-7	TRBD1	CASRTGTGRIYEQYF	TGTGCCAGCAGGACTGGGACAGGGAGGATCTACGAGCAGTACTTC
few	TRBV6-1	TRBJ2-3	NA	CASSPILSEYRDTQYF	TGTGCCAGCAGTCCGATATTATCAGAATACAGAGATACGCAGTATTTT
few	TRBV28	TRBJ2-1	NA	CASISSGSYNEQFF	TGTGCCAGCATTAGTAGCGGCTCCTACAATGAGCAGTTCTTC
few	TRBV12-3/TRBV12-4	TRBJ1-5	NA	CASRKGYQPQHF	TGTGCCAGCAGAAAGGGCTATCAGCCCCAGCATTTT
few	TRBV5-1	TRBJ1-2	NA	CASSLAMGGGYGYTF	TGCGCCAGCAGCTTGGCTATGGGCGGCGGCTATGGCTACACCTTC
NA	TRBV7-2	TRBJ2-1	NA	CASSLVAGANNEQFF	TGTGCCAGCAGCTTAGTCGCAGGGGCGAACAATGAGCAGTTCTTC
few	TRBV12-3/TRBV12-4	TRBJ2-1	NA	CASSNRAWDNEQFF	TGTGCCAGCAGTAACAGGGCGTGGGACAATGAGCAGTTCTTC
few	TRBV6-5	TRBJ2-1	TRBD2	CASSYSVSGKDEQFF	TGTGCCAGCAGTTACTCGGTTAGCGGGAAAGATGAGCAGTTCTTC
NA	TRBV20-1	TRBJ2-1	TRBD2	CSAPRTSGGSYNEQFF	TGCAGTGCTCCCCGGACTAGCGGGGGGTCCTACAATGAGCAGTTCTTC
NA	TRBV6-1	TRBJ2-3	TRBD1	CASAWDRGTDTQYF	TGTGCCAGCGCTTGGGACAGGGGGACAGATACGCAGTATTTT
many	TRBV12-3/TRBV12-4	TRBJ1-2	NA	CASSLNARSDYGYTF	TGTGCCAGCAGTTTGAACGCCCGGTCGGACTATGGCTACACCTTC
few	TRBV12-3/TRBV12-4	TRBJ2-7	TRBD1	CASSEGQGGSYEQYF	TGTGCCAGCAGCGAGGGACAGGGAGGCTCCTACGAGCAGTACTTC
few	TRBV3-1	TRBJ2-1	NA	CASSQERVPYNEQFF	TGTGCCAGCAGCCAAGAGCGGGTCCCCTACAATGAGCAGTTCTTC
NA	TRBV5-1	TRBJ2-5	NA	CASSTQPSSSPGFVQYF	TGCGCCAGCTCTACCCAACCATCTAGCTCCCCGGGGTTCGTCCAGTACTTC
few	TRBV20-1	TRBJ2-1	TRBD2	CSASSSGSWFSEQFF	TGCAGTGCTAGTTCTAGCGGGAGTTGGTTCTCTGAGCAGTTCTTC
NA	TRBV20-1	TRBJ1-2	NA	CSDGRPNYGYTF	TGCAGTGATGGTAGACCTAACTATGGCTACACCTTC
NA	TRBV20-1	TRBJ2-1	TRBD2	CSARTSGQGDEQFF	TGCAGTGCTAGAACTAGCGGGCAGGGGGATGAGCAGTTCTTC